The 22 T cell receptor beta chains below were found in one sample sequenced in a study of T cell responses to AZD1222 COVID-19 vaccine. The table came from immunoSEQ multiplex PCR; TCRdb's copy has only in-frame clones and leaves some out. Of under 150,000 clones in the sample, just under 95% are singletons; the top ten hold about 2.7%. The sample was peripheral blood, taken on day 0 of AZD1222 vaccination. The receptors here all came from an adult in good health.

The chain couples TRBV27 to TRBJ1-5; D unresolved. CDR1 MNHEY and CDR2 SMNVEV come from the germline V gene (reference sequence). This CDR3 region has 14 residues. Trimming stripped 2 bases from V and 0 bases from J, with 5 bases between. Here the CDR3 DNA reads TGTGCCAGCAGTTTAGGGGATAGCAATCAGCCCCAGCATTTT. The encoded protein is CASSLGDSNQPQHF.

This chain connects TRBV9 to TRBJ1-1; 9 bases agree with TRBD1. There are 14 residues in the CDR3. Germline V gives CDR1 SGDLS, CDR2 YYNGEE. Germline trimming cut 6 bases from V and 1 base from J; bases unmatched to any gene: 4. Here the CDR3 reads CASTKTGGNTEAFF. CDR3 bases: TGTGCCAGCACCAAGACAGGGGGGAACACTGAAGCTTTCTTT. The full variable domain, rest sourced from reference TRBV9 and TRBJ1-1, is DSGVTQTPKHLITATGQRVTLRCSPRSGDLSVYWYQQSLDQGLQFLIQYYNGEERAKGNILERFSAQQFPDLHSELNLSSLELGDSALYFCASTKTGGNTEAFFGQGTRLTVV.

In nucleotides, the CDR3 is TGCGCCAGCAGCTTGGTCGGGACTAGCAACAATGAGCAGTTCTTC. Its translation: CASSLVGTSNNEQFF. The rearrangement uses TRBV5-1 and TRBJ2-1, with TRBD2 matching 9 bases. The CDR3 extends over 15 amino acids. V gave up 0 bases and J gave up 5 bases; unmatched junction bases: 3. Germline V gives CDR1 SGHRS, CDR2 YFSETQ. Combining the CDR3 with reference TRBV5-1 and TRBJ2-1 gives the whole variable domain KAGVTQTPRYLIKTRGQQVTLSCSPISGHRSVSWYQQTPGQGLQFLFEYFSETQRNKGNFPGRFSGRQFSNSRSEMNVSTLELGDSALYLCASSLVGTSNNEQFFGPGTRLTVL.

The J gene is TRBJ2-7, the V gene TRBV2; D is unclear. The CDR3 sequence is 10 residues long. The germline gives CDR1 SNHLY, CDR2 FYNNEI. V lost 9 bases, J lost 3 bases, and 6 bases lay in between. CDR3 protein: CASGDYEQYF. As DNA, the CDR3 is TGTGCCAGTGGCGACTACGAGCAGTACTTC.

This chain joins TRBV5-1 and TRBJ2-2; 10 positions match TRBD2. CDR1 and CDR2 from the germline V gene are SGHRS and YFSETQ. V lost 2 bases to trimming and J lost 4 bases; unmatched junction nucleotides: 8. CDR3 length: 17 residues. DNA for the CDR3: TGCGCCAGCAGCTTAGCCCCAGCGGGAGGGACCACCGGGGAGCTGTTTTTT. It codes for CASSLAPAGGTTGELFF.

The chain links TRBV7-9 to TRBJ1-1; tentatively, D is TRBD1 (6 bases). The CDR3 spans 14 residues. The germline gives CDR1 SEHNR, CDR2 FQNEAQ (reference sequence). Trimming left V 1 base short and J 5 bases short, with 11 bases between. CDR3 region: CASSLVQGKTEAFF. The CDR3 region has the DNA TGTGCCAGCAGCTTAGTACAGGGAAAAACTGAAGCTTTCTTT.

The rearrangement joins TRBV20-1 to TRBJ1-2; D is unresolved. Trimming removed 3 bases from V and 3 bases from J, with 5 bases in between. This CDR3 has 11 residues. Germline lookup yields CDR1 DFQATT and CDR2 SNEGSKA (reference sequence). CDR3: CSARRDYGYTF. DNA for the CDR3: TGCAGTGCTAGGAGAGACTATGGCTACACCTTC.

This clone was detected only once. The chain employs TRBV4-2 and TRBJ1-3; the D is unclear. Trimming removed 0 bases at V and 4 bases at J, with 7 bases between. This CDR3 contains 14 residues. CDR1 is LGHNA and CDR2 is YNFKEQ in the germline V gene. CDR3 bases: TGTGCCAGCAGCCAAGATCCGGACGGAAACACCATATATTTT. This codes for CASSQDPDGNTIYF.

The chain uses TRBV4-1 and TRBJ2-1, with 11 bases that match TRBD2. Germline CDR1 and CDR2: MGHRA and YSYEKL. The CDR3 spans 15 residues. The V gene end was trimmed by 6 bases and the J gene end by 1 base; junction bases not matched to a gene: 2. The CDR3, as DNA: TGCGCCAGCAGGGGACTAGCGGCTTCCTACAATGAGCAGTTCTTC. This codes for CASRGLAASYNEQFF.

The genes are TRBV5-1 and TRBJ1-2; possible D gene TRBD1, 5 bases. V was clipped by 0 bases and J by 3 bases, with 12 bases between them. The CDR3 loop spans 15 amino acids. Germline CDR1 SGHRS, CDR2 YFSETQ. The chain's CDR3 is CASSLGNTGDYGYTF. DNA of the CDR3: TGCGCCAGCAGCTTGGGGAACACAGGAGACTATGGCTACACCTTC.

This chain connects TRBV28 to TRBJ1-5; possible D gene TRBD1, 6 bases. V dropped 7 bases and J dropped 12 bases, with 25 bases sitting between them. Germline CDR1 MDHEN, CDR2 SYDVKM. This CDR3 region has 15 residues. CDR3 loop: CASTTLTGGERGQHF. CDR3 sequence (DNA): TGTGCCAGCACCACCCTAACCGGGGGCGAAAGAGGCCAGCATTTT.

The genes are TRBV4-1 and TRBJ1-2, with 10 bases that match TRBD1. Germline CDR1 and CDR2: MGHRA and YSYEKL. The junction had 5 bases not matched to a gene; V was cut back by 1 base and J by 6 bases. The CDR3 has 15 amino acids. CDR3 sequence reads: CASSQGAGTGDGYTF. In DNA form, the CDR3 reads TGCGCCAGCAGCCAAGGGGCAGGGACAGGGGATGGCTACACCTTC.

J is TRBJ2-7 and V is TRBV2; TRBD1 matches at 7 bases. The V and J ends lost 6 bases and 9 bases, in that order; junction bases with no gene match: 17. CDR1 SNHLY and CDR2 FYNNEI come from the germline V gene. The CDR3 has 15 amino acids. The CDR3 DNA follows: TGTGCCAGCAGGCCCCCGGGACAGAGTTCGGCCGGGCAGTACTTC. Protein sequence: CASRPPGQSSAGQYF. Supplemented by reference TRBV2 and TRBJ2-7, the full variable domain reads EPEVTQTPSHQVTQMGQEVILRCVPISNHLYFYWYRQILGQKVEFLVSFYNNEISEKSEIFDDQFSVERPDGSNFTLKIRSTKLEDSAMYFCASRPPGQSSAGQYFGPGTRLTVT.

The rearrangement links TRBV30 to TRBJ2-2, with D unclear. This CDR3 has 11 residues. Germline CDR1 reads GTSNPN; CDR2 reads SVGIG (reference sequence). V was pared by 6 bases and J by 4 bases, with 6 bases between. CDR3 loop: CACNPTGELFF. CDR3 coding DNA: TGTGCCTGCAACCCCACCGGGGAGCTGTTTTTT.

CDR3 in amino acids: CASSIVPNAGNQPQHF. As DNA, the CDR3 is TGTGCCAGTAGTATCGTCCCTAATGCGGGGAATCAGCCCCAGCATTTT. The chain combines TRBV19 with TRBJ1-5; D ambiguous. Germline lookup yields CDR1 LNHDA and CDR2 SQIVND (reference sequence). The germline V and J ends were trimmed by 3 bases and 4 bases, with 16 bases remaining between them. The CDR3 spans 16 residues.

The chain has TRBV7-3 and TRBJ2-7; 9 positions match TRBD2. The CDR3 is made up of 15 amino acids. J was trimmed by 4 bases and V by 1 base; bases with no gene match: 5. Germline V gene data show CDR1 as SGHTA and CDR2 as FQGTGA. The CDR3 nucleotides read TGTGCCAGCAGCTTAAGCGGGGGGGCGCGTTACGAGCAGTACTTC. Encoded protein: CASSLSGGARYEQYF.

The J gene is TRBJ2-7, the V gene TRBV5-4, with D maybe TRBD1 (6 bases). The CDR3 loop spans 13 amino acids. Per germline, CDR1 SGHNT and CDR2 YYREEE (reference sequence). Trimming left V 6 bases short and J 2 bases short, with 12 bases between. CDR3 coding DNA: TGTGCCAGCACTAGACAGGTGGCCTACGAGCAGTACTTC. Its protein is CASTRQVAYEQYF.

V and J are TRBV28 and TRBJ2-3; 9 bases are a match to TRBD1. CDR3 size: 15 residues. V trimming: 10 bases; J trimming: 3 bases; junction bases outside the gene matches: 11. Germline CDR1 is MDHEN and CDR2 is SYDVKM. CDR3 sequence: CANDRDRGSTDTQYF. CDR3 sequence (DNA): TGTGCCAACGACCGAGACAGGGGGAGTACAGATACGCAGTATTTT.

The V call is TRBV5-1, the J call TRBJ2-5; 8 bases are a match to TRBD1. V shed 2 bases and J 5 bases; nucleotides not matched to a gene: 5. Germline assignment: CDR1 SGHRS and CDR2 YFSETQ. The CDR3 is 14 amino acids. The CDR3 protein is CASSLGQGLETQYF. CDR3 DNA: TGCGCCAGCAGCTTAGGACAGGGCCTGGAGACCCAGTACTTC.

This clone was seen once. This chain uses TRBV6-6 with TRBJ1-1; D unresolved. Looked up from germline, CDR1 is MNHNY and CDR2 is SVGAGI (reference sequence). The CDR3 totals 12 residues. V dropped 2 bases and J dropped 7 bases, with 8 bases sitting between them. Here the CDR3 reads CASSYAKYEAFF. CDR3 nucleotide sequence: TGTGCCAGCAGTTACGCAAAATATGAAGCTTTCTTT.

The chain combines TRBV30 with TRBJ1-1; maybe TRBD1 (6 bases). The CDR3 consists of 14 residues. The germline V and J ends were trimmed by 0 bases and 1 base, with 9 bases remaining between them. CDR1 GTSNPN and CDR2 SVGIG come from the germline V gene (reference sequence). The DNA for the CDR3 is TGTGCCTGGAGTGTTAAAGGGGGGAACACTGAAGCTTTCTTT. Translated, it gives CAWSVKGGNTEAFF.

The rearrangement joins TRBV7-3 to TRBJ2-7; D unclear. V shed 5 bases and J shed 5 bases, with 10 bases lying between them. The V gene's germline CDR1 is SGHTA and CDR2 FQGTGA. CDR3 length equals 12 residues. CDR3 DNA sequence: TGTGCCAGCAGCCCCAGGCCCGACGAGCAGTACTTC. This translates into CASSPRPDEQYF.